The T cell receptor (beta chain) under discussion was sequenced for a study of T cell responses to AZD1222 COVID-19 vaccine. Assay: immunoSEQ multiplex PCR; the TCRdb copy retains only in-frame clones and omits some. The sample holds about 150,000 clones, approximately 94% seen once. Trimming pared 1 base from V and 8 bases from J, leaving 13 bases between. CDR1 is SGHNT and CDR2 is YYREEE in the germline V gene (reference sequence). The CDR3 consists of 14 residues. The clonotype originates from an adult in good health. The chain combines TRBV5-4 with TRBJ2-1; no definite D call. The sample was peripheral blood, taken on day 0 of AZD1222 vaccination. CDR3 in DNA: TGTGCCAGCAGCTTGTCGTTCGGGCCCCATGAGCAGTTCTTC. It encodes CASSLSFGPHEQFF.